This T cell receptor (beta chain) came from a study of beta chain features in type 1 diabetes. Study overall: There were 107,917,701 sorted cells examined across all samples.

Since all of the isolated RNA was reverse transcribed, expressed TCRB transcripts were what got sequenced. Sequenced by immunoSEQ multiplex PCR; TCRdb stores in-frame clones only, minus some. The sample includes about 250,000 clones, roughly an eighth seen only once; the top ten take roughly 0.024%. Sequencing was done on a sample of naive CD4+ T cells from blood. This clonotype was obtained from a woman between 40 and 50 years old in good health.

Here the CDR3 reads CASSPPTPGHYEQYF. DNA for the CDR3: TGTGCCAGCTCACCACCCACGCCAGGGCACTACGAGCAGTACTTC. This rearrangement joins TRBV18 to TRBJ2-7; D is perhaps TRBD1 (5 bases). Trimming removed 0 bases at V and 3 bases at J, with 12 bases between. Germline V gene lookup returns CDR1 KGHSH and CDR2 LQKENI. The CDR3 is 15 amino acids.